This T cell receptor beta chain was identified during a study of blood T cell repertoires in COVID-19. As for the study in general: The samples span acute and convalescent COVID-19 from the United States, Italy and Spain.

This clone appeared a few times. Produced via immunoSEQ multiplex PCR; TCRdb's table is partial and in-frame only. Of 180,000 or so clones in the sample, 70% to 90% were seen once. This CDR3 contains 14 residues. Looked up from germline, CDR1 is SNHLY and CDR2 is FYNNEI. The ends were cut back, 6 bases at V and 0 bases at J, with 9 bases in the middle. This sequence joins TRBV2 and TRBJ1-5; no clear D. The receptor's source is a human donor with active or convalescent COVID-19. The donor label of this sample is uncertain. The material sequenced was peripheral blood. CDR3 region: CASRERYSNQPQHF. CDR3 sequence (DNA): TGTGCCAGCAGAGAGCGTTATAGCAATCAGCCCCAGCATTTT.